This entry features one TCR beta chain sequence. Its antigen is currently unknown. The record originates from a study of T cell responses to AZD1222 COVID-19 vaccine. Overall study findings and caveats: Donors were chiefly white British, with a greater number of females, and clonal diversity was perhaps underestimated. Repertoires were collected only later (after the peak T cell response had occurred). Regions 160-218 and 743-854 dominated among vaccine-associated CD4 TCRs spanning spike. Following two doses of AZD1222, Spike-specific TCR breadth and depth rose.

Sequenced by immunoSEQ multiplex PCR; TCRdb stores in-frame clones only, minus some. The table records over 150,000 clones, 88% of them present only once. The germline gives CDR1 SEHNR, CDR2 FQNEAQ (reference sequence). The CDR3 loop spans 14 amino acids. The trim removed 5 bases at V and 2 bases at J, leaving 2 bases unmatched. J is TRBJ1-1 and V is TRBV7-9, with TRBD1 identical over 10 bases. The clonotype was recovered from an adult in good health. Sequenced here: peripheral blood, sampled on day 0 of AZD1222 vaccination. This CDR3 is CASSPTGGNTEAFF. The DNA for the CDR3 is TGTGCCAGCAGCCCGACAGGGGGCAACACTGAAGCTTTCTTT. The full variable domain, rest sourced from reference TRBV7-9 and TRBJ1-1, is DTGVSQNPRHKITKRGQNVTFRCDPISEHNRLYWYRQTLGQGPEFLTYFQNEAQLEKSRLLSDRFSAERPKGSFSTLEIQRTEQGDSAMYLCASSPTGGNTEAFFGQGTRLTVV.